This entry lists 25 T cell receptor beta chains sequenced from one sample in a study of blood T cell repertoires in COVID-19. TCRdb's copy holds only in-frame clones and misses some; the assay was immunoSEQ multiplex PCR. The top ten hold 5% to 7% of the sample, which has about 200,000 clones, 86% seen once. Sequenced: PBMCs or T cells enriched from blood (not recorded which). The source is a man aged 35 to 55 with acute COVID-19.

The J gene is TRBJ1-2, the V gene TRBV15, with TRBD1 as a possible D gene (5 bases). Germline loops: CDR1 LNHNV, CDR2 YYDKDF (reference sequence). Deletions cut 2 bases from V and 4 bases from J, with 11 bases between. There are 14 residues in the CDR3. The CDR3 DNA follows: TGTGCCACCAGCAGACAAACAGGTGGCTATGGCTACACCTTC. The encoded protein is CATSRQTGGYGYTF. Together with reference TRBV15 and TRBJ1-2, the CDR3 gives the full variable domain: DAMVIQNPRYQVTQFGKPVTLSCSQTLNHNVMYWYQQKSSQAPKLLFHYYDKDFNNEADTPDNFQSRRPNTSFCFLDIRSPGLGDTAMYLCATSRQTGGYGYTFGSGTRLTVV.

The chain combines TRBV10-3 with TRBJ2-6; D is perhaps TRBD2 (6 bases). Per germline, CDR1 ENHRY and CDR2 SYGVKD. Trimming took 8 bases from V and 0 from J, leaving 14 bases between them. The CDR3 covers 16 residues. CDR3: CAIGTPTPSGANVLTF. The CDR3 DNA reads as TGTGCCATCGGGACTCCGACACCCTCTGGGGCCAACGTCCTGACTTTC.

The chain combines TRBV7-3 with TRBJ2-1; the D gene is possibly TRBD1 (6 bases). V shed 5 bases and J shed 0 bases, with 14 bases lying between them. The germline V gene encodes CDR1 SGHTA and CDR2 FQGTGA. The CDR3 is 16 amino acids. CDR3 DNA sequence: TGTGCCAGCAGCCCACCAGGGGATAGCTCCTACAATGAGCAGTTCTTC. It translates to CASSPPGDSSYNEQFF.

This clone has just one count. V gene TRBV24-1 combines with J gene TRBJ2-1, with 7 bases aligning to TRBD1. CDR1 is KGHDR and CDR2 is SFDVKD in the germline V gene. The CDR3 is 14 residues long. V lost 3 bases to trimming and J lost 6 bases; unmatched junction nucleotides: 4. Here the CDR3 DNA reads TGTGCCACCAGTGATGTCGGGACAGCCAATGAGCAGTTCTTC. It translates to CATSDVGTANEQFF.

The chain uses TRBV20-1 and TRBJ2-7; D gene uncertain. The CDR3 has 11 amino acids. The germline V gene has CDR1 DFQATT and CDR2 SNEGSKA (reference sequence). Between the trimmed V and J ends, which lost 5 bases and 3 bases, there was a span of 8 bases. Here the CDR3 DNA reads TGCAGTGCTCCGGGTCTCTACGAGCAGTACTTC. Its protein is CSAPGLYEQYF.

The CDR3: CASSLSREDEQFF. CDR3 in DNA: TGTGCCAGCTCCCTCAGCAGGGAGGATGAGCAGTTCTTC. This chain uses TRBV18 with TRBJ2-1, with D tentatively TRBD2 (6 bases). The CDR3 is made up of 13 amino acids. Trimming left V 6 bases short and J 8 bases short, with 14 bases between. Germline V gene lookup returns CDR1 KGHSH and CDR2 LQKENI.

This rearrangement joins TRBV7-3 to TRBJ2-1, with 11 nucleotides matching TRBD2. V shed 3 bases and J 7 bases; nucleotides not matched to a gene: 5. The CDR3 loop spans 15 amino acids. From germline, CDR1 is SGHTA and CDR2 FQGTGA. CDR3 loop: CASSFTSGRQNEQFF. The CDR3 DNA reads TGTGCCAGCAGCTTCACTAGCGGGAGACAAAATGAGCAGTTCTTC.

The CDR3 loop reads CASSARTGPDNSPLHF. As DNA, the CDR3 is TGTGCCAGCAGCGCCCGGACAGGACCAGATAATTCACCCCTCCACTTT. The chain links TRBV9 to TRBJ1-6, with 7 bases that match TRBD1. Germline lookup yields CDR1 SGDLS and CDR2 YYNGEE. The CDR3 runs to 16 residues. V dropped 3 bases and J dropped 5; count of bases not matched to a gene: 8.

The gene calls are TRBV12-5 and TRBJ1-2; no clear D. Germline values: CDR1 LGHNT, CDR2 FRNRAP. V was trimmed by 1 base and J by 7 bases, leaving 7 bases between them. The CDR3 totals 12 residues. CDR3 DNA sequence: TGTGCTAGTGGTTTGGGTGCGTCTGGCTACACCTTC. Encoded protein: CASGLGASGYTF.

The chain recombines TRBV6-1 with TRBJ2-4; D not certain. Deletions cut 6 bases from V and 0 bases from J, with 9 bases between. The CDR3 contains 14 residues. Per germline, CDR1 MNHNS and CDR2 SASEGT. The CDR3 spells CASRTTLAKNIQYF. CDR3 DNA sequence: TGTGCCAGCAGAACGACATTAGCCAAAAACATTCAGTACTTC.

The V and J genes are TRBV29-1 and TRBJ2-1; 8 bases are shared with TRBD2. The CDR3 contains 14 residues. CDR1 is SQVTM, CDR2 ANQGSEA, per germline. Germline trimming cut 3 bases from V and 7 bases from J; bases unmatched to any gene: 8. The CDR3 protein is CSVDQGLATNEQFF. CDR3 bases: TGCAGCGTTGATCAAGGACTAGCCACGAATGAGCAGTTCTTC.

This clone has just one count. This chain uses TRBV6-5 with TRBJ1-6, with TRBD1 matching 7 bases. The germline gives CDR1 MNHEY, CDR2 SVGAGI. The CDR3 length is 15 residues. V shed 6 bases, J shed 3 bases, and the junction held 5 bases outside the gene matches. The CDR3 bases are TGTGCCAGCAGACCGGGACAGATCTATAATTCACCCCTCCACTTT. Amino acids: CASRPGQIYNSPLHF.

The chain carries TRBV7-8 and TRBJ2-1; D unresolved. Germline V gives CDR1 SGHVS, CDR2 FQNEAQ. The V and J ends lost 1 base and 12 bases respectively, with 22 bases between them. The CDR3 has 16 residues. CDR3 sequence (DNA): TGTGCCAGCAGCTTAGAGGCGGTCTTCGCGTATAAAGGGCAGTTCTTC. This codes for CASSLEAVFAYKGQFF.

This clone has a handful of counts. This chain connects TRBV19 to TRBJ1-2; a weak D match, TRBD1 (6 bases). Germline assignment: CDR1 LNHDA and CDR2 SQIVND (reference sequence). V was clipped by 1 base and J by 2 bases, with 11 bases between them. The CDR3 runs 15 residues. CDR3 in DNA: TGTGCCAGTAGTATAGGACAAGGGGGAAACTATGGCTACACCTTC. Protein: CASSIGQGGNYGYTF.

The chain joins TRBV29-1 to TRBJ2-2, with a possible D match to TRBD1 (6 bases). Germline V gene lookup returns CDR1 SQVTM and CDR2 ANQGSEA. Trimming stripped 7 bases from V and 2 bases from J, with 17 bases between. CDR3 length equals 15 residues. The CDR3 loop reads CSAELGHLNTGELFF. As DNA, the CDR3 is TGCAGCGCGGAATTGGGACACCTAAACACCGGGGAGCTGTTTTTT.

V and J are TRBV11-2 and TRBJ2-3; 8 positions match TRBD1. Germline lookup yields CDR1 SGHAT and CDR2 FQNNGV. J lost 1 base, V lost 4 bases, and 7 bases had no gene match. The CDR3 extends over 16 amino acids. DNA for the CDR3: TGTGCCAGCAGCTCCCCCCCGGACAGGGGCACAGATACGCAGTATTTT. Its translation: CASSSPPDRGTDTQYF.

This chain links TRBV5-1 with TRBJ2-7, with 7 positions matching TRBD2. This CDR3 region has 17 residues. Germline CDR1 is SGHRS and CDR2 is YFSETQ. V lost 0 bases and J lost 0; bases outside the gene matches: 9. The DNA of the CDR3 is TGCGCCAGCAGCTTGGTGGGCGGGAGATCGGGCTCCTACGAGCAGTACTTC. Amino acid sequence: CASSLVGGRSGSYEQYF. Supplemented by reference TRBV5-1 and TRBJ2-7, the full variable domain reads KAGVTQTPRYLIKTRGQQVTLSCSPISGHRSVSWYQQTPGQGLQFLFEYFSETQRNKGNFPGRFSGRQFSNSRSEMNVSTLELGDSALYLCASSLVGGRSGSYEQYFGPGTRLTVT.

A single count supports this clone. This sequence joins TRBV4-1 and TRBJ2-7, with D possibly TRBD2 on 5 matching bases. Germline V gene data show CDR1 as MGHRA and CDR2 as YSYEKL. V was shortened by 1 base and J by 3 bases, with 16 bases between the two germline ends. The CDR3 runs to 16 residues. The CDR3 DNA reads TGCGCCAGCAGCCAAGTTGGAGGTTGGGAAATCTACGAGCAGTACTTC. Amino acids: CASSQVGGWEIYEQYF.

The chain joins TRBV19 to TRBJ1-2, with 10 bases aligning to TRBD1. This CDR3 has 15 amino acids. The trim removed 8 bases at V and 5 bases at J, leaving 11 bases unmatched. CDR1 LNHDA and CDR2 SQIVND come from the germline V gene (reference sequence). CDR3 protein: CASSNRDRGSYGYTF. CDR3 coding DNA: TGTGCCAGTTCAAACCGGGACAGGGGATCATATGGCTACACCTTC.

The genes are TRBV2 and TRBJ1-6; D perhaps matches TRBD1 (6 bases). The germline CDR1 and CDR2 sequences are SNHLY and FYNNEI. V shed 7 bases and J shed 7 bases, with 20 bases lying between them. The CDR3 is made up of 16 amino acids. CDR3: CASIRETGPRNSPLHF. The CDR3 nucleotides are TGTGCCAGCATCCGAGAGACAGGCCCCAGGAATTCACCCCTCCACTTT.

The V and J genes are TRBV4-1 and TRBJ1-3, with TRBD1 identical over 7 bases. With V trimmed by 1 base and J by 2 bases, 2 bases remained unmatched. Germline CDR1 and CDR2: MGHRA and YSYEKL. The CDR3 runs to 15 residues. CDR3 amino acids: CASSQAGTAGNTIYF. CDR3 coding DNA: TGCGCCAGCAGCCAAGCCGGGACAGCTGGAAACACCATATATTTT.

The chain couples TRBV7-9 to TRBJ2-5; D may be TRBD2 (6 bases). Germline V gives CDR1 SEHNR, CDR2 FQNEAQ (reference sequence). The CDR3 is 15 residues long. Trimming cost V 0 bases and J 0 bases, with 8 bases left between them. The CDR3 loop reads CASSLAGGYQETQYF. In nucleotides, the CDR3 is TGTGCCAGCAGCTTAGCGGGAGGATACCAAGAGACCCAGTACTTC.

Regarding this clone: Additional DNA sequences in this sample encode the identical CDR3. The CDR3 sequence: CASSYTDTQYF. The DNA of the CDR3 is TGTGCCAGCAGTTACACAGATACGCAGTATTTT. The chain links TRBV3-1 (or the pseudogene TRBV3-2) to TRBJ2-3, with no clear D. Between the trimmed V and J ends, which lost 6 bases and 2 bases, there was a span of 3 bases. Germline lookup yields CDR1 LGHDT and CDR2 YNNKEL (reference sequence). The CDR3 is 11 amino acids.

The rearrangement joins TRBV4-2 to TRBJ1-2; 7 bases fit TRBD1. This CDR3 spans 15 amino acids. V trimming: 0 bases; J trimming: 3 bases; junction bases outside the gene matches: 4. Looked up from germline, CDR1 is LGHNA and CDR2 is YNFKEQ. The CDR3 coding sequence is TGTGCCAGCAGCCAAGATGACAGGGAGGACTATGGCTACACCTTC. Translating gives CASSQDDREDYGYTF.

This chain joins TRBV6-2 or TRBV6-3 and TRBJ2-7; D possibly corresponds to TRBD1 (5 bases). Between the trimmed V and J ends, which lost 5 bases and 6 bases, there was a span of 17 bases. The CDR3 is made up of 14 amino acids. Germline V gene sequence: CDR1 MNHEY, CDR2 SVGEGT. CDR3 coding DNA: TGTGCCAGCAGTGTACAGGTGCGAGCCCTCGAGCAGTACTTC. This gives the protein CASSVQVRALEQYF.